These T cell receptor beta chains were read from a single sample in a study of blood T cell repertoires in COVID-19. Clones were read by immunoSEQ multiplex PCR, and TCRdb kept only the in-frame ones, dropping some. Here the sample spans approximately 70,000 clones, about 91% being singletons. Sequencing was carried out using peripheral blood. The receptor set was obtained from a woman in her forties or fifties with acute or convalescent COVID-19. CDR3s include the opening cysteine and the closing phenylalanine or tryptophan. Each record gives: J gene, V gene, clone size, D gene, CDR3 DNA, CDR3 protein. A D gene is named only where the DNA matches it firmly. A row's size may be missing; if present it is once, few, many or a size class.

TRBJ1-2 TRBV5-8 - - TGTGCCAGCAGCTTGGGACCTAGGGGGAACTATGGCTACACCTTC CASSLGPRGNYGYTF
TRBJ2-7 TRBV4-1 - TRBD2 TGCGCCAGCAGCCAAGATCTAGCGGGCGCCTACGAGCAGTACTTC CASSQDLAGAYEQYF
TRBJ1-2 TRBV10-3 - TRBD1 TGTGCCATCAGTAACGACCGGGACAGGGAGAGTGGCTACACCTTC CAISNDRDRESGYTF
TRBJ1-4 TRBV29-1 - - TGCAGCGTTAGGCAGGGAAGAGAAAAACTGTTTTTT CSVRQGREKLFF
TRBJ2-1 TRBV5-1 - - TGCGCCAGCAGCCCTCCCGTGTTGAATGAGCAGTTCTTC CASSPPVLNEQFF
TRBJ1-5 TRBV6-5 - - TGTGCCAGCAGTTACCAAAGCAATCAGCCCCAGCATTTT CASSYQSNQPQHF
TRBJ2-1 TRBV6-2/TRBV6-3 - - TGTGCCAGCAGTTACTCGAGGTACAATGAGCAGTTCTTC CASSYSRYNEQFF
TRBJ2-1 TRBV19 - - TGTGCCAGTAGTATCTCCCCTAGCCCCTACAATGAGCAGTTCTTC CASSISPSPYNEQFF
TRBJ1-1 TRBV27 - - TGTGCCAGCAGTTCTATGACAGGCCTCGACACTGAAGCTTTCTTT CASSSMTGLDTEAFF
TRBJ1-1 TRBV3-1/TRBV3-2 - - TGTGCCAGCAGCCCCCTTGAAGGGGGTTACACTGAAGCTTTCTTT CASSPLEGGYTEAFF
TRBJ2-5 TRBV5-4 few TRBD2 TGTGCCAGCAGCCTAAGACTAGCGGGACAAGAGACCCAGTACTTC CASSLRLAGQETQYF
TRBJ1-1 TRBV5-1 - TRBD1 TGCGCCAGCAGCCAACAGGGGGCGCAGACTGAAGCTTTCTTT CASSQQGAQTEAFF
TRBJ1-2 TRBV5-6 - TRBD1 TGTGCCAGCAGCCCTAGACAGGGGAGCTATGGCTACACCTTC CASSPRQGSYGYTF
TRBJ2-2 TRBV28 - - TGTGCCAGCAGTCGAGCAGGAAACACCGGGGAGCTGTTTTTT CASSRAGNTGELFF
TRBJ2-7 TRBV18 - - TGTGCCAGCTCGCCCACAGAGGGTCTGATCTACGAGCAGTACTTC CASSPTEGLIYEQYF
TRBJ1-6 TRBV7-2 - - TGTGCCAGCAGCTTAGGTCCTGGGAGCTCCTATAATTCACCCCTCCACTTT CASSLGPGSSYNSPLHF
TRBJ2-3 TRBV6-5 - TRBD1 TGTGCCAGCAGTCTGGGACAGTCCACAGATACGCAGTATTTT CASSLGQSTDTQYF
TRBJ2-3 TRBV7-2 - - TGTGCCAGCAGCTTATATGTTGCGGGAAACACAGATACGCAGTATTTT CASSLYVAGNTDTQYF
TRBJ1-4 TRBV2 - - TGTGCCAGCAGTGCACAGCAAAATGAAAAACTGTTTTTT CASSAQQNEKLFF
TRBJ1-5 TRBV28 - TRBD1 TGTGCCAGCAGTCCCGGGACAGGGAGCGATCAGCCCCAGCATTTT CASSPGTGSDQPQHF
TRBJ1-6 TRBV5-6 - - TGTGCCAGCAGCTCGTGGGGGCGGAATTCACCCCTCCACTTT CASSSWGRNSPLHF
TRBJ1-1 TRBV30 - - TGTGCCTGGAGTGTAAGTGGCCGAAGTGAAGCTTTCTTT CAWSVSGRSEAFF
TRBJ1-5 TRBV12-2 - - TGTGCAAGTCGCTTAGCGGCCCGGGATAGACGCCGGCGGACTCTTGGCAATCAGCCCCAGCATTTT CASRLAARDRRRRTLGNQPQHF
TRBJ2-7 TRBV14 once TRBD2 TGTGCCAGCAGCCGGACTAGCGGGAGTCGCGAGCAGTACTTC CASSRTSGSREQYF
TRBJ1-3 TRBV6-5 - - TGTGCCAGCAACAGGAACCGGCACTCTGGAAACACCATATATTTT CASNRNRHSGNTIYF
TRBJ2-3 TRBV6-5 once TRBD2 TGTGCCAGCAGTTCGGGGACTAGCGTAGATACGCAGTATTTT CASSSGTSVDTQYF
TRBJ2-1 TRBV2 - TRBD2 TGTGCCAGTAACCCCGGGACTAGCGGATACAATGAGCAGTTCTTC CASNPGTSGYNEQFF
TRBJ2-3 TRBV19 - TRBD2 TGTGCCAGTAGTATTTTAGCGGGGGAAACAGATACGCAGTATTTT CASSILAGETDTQYF
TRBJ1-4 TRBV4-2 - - TGTGCCAGCAGCCAAGGAGGGAACAGAGGTAATGAAAAACTGTTTTTT CASSQGGNRGNEKLFF
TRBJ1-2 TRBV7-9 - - TGTGCCAGCAGCTCCACACAGTCGGACTATGGCTACACCTTC CASSSTQSDYGYTF
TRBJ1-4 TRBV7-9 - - TGTGCCAGCCACGGCAGGGAACACGAAAAACTGTTTTTT CASHGREHEKLFF
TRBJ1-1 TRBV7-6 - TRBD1 TGTGCCAGCAGCGGACAGGGTCCCCTGAACACTGAAGCTTTCTTT CASSGQGPLNTEAFF
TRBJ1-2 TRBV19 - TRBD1 TGTGCCAGTAGAGAAACGGGGACAGGGCTTGGATATGGCTACACCTTC CASRETGTGLGYGYTF
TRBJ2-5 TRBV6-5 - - TGTGCCAGCAGGACCCTACTGGGGGCCCAAGAGACCCAGTACTTC CASRTLLGAQETQYF
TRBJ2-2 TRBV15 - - TGTGCCACCAGCGGGGGGCGGGGGTACACCGGGGAGCTGTTTTTT CATSGGRGYTGELFF
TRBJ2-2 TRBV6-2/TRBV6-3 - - TGTGCCAGCAGTTACTCCCCTACAGGGCCGAACACCGGGGAGCTGTTTTTT CASSYSPTGPNTGELFF
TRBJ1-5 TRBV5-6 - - TGTGCCAGCAGCCCCACAGGGTACGTTGTCAATCAGCCCCAGCATTTT CASSPTGYVVNQPQHF
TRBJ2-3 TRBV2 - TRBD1 TGTGCCAGCAGTGACCCGGGAAGGGGGCGTTCAGATACGCAGTATTTT CASSDPGRGRSDTQYF
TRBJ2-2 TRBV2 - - TGTGCCAGCAGTGAAGGAGGATACTCTGAGCTGTTTTTT CASSEGGYSELFF
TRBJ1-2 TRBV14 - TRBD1 TGTGCCAGCAGCCAAGTTGAACAGGGGTCCGGCTACACCTTC CASSQVEQGSGYTF
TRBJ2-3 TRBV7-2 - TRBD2 TGTGCCAGCAGCTGGGGACTAGCGGGAGGGGGGGATACGCAGTATTTT CASSWGLAGGGDTQYF
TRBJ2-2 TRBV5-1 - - TGCGCCAGCGGGGAGGACACTTCAACCGGGGAGCTGTTTTTT CASGEDTSTGELFF
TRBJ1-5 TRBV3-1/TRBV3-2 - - TGTGCCAGCAGCGCAGGGTTGGCTTCTATCAATCAGCCCCAGCATTTT CASSAGLASINQPQHF
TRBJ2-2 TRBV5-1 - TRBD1 TGCGCCAGCAGCCTGACAGGGGGCAGGCGAACCGGGGAGCTGTTTTTT CASSLTGGRRTGELFF
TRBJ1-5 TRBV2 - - TGTGCCAGCAGTGTGTCCGTAAATCAGCCCCAGCATTTT CASSVSVNQPQHF
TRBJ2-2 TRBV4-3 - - TGCGCCAGCAGCCGGGTAGCGGATGACGGGGAGCTGTTTTTT CASSRVADDGELFF
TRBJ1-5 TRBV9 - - TGTGCCAGCAGCCCCGGGGTAGGGAATCAGCCCCAGCATTTT CASSPGVGNQPQHF
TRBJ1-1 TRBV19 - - TGTGCCAGTAGCTGGAACACTGAAGCTTTCTTT CASSWNTEAFF
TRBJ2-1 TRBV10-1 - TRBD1 TGCGCCCTCGGTGGGACAGGGCTGGTCGAGCAGTTCTTC CALGGTGLVEQFF
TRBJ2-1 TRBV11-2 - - TGTGCCAGCAGCTTAGACAGCCTGCAGGGGAATGAGCAGTTCTTC CASSLDSLQGNEQFF
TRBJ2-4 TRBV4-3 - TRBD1 TGCGCCAGCAGCCAGGGACTCCCGGGACAGGGGGGTTCGATATCCAAAAACATTCAGTACTTC CASSQGLPGQGGSISKNIQYF